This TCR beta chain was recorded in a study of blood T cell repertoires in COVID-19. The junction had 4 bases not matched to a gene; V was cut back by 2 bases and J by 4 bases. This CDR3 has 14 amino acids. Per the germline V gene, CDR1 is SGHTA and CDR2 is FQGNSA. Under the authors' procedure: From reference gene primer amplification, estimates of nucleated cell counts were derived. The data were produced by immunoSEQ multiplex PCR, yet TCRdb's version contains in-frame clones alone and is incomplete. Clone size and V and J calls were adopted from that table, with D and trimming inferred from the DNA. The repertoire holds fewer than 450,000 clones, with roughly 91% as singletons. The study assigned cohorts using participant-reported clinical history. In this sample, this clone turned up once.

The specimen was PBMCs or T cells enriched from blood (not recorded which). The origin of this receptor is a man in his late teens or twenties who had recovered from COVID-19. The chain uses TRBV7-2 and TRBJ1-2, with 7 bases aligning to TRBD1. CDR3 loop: CASSLQGVGYGYTF. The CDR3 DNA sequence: TGTGCCAGCAGCTTACAGGGGGTCGGCTATGGCTACACCTTC.